This is a list of T cell receptor beta chains from one sample in a study of T cells in Graves' hyperthyroidism and ophthalmopathy. TCRdb analysed the multiplex PCR reads with MiXCR anew, one entry per CDR3 protein. The sample consists of approximately 610,000 distinct CDR3 sequences, about 15% of them appearing once. Sequencing used blood. The source is a woman between 35 and 50 years old with Graves' ophthalmopathy. Each CDR3 is given with its conserved first and last residue. D genes are given only for firm matches. Clone size appears in some rows only: once, few, many, or a class for an expanded clone.

CDR3 protein: CASSQTYSGSYEQYF; CDR3 DNA: TGCGCCAGCAGCCAGACATATAGCGGGAGTTACGAGCAGTACTTC; D gene: TRBD2; clone size: many; J gene: TRBJ2-7; V gene: TRBV4-1
CDR3 protein: CASSLNRDSPGEQYF; CDR3 DNA: TGTGCCAGTAGCCTCAACCGGGACTCACCGGGCGAGCAGTACTTC; D gene: NA; clone size: many; J gene: TRBJ2-7; V gene: TRBV19
CDR3 protein: CSVRVGGGETQYF; CDR3 DNA: TGCAGCGTTCGTGTGGGGGGAGGCGAGACCCAGTACTTC; D gene: NA; clone size: many; J gene: TRBJ2-5; V gene: TRBV29-1
CDR3 protein: CASSTNFGTGDAYEQYF; CDR3 DNA: TGTGCCAGCAGTACGAACTTCGGGACAGGGGATGCCTACGAGCAGTACTTC; D gene: TRBD1; clone size: many; J gene: TRBJ2-7; V gene: TRBV6-4
CDR3 protein: CSASGTSGTGELFF; CDR3 DNA: TGCAGTGCTAGTGGGACTAGCGGGACCGGGGAGCTGTTTTTT; D gene: TRBD2; clone size: many; J gene: TRBJ2-2; V gene: TRBV20-1
CDR3 protein: CASSRQGGVKPQHF; CDR3 DNA: TGTGCCAGCAGCCGACAGGGGGGTGTGAAGCCCCAGCATTTT; D gene: TRBD1; clone size: NA; J gene: TRBJ1-5; V gene: TRBV7-3
CDR3 protein: CSVGPTSYEQYF; CDR3 DNA: TGCAGCGTGGGACCGACCTCCTACGAGCAGTACTTC; D gene: NA; clone size: many; J gene: TRBJ2-7; V gene: TRBV29-1
CDR3 protein: CASSSHTKNQETQYF; CDR3 DNA: TGTGCCAGCAGTTCCCATACTAAAAACCAAGAGACCCAGTACTTC; D gene: NA; clone size: NA; J gene: TRBJ2-5; V gene: TRBV28
CDR3 protein: CSAKVPAGYEQYF; CDR3 DNA: TGCAGTGCGAAGGTACCGGCTGGCTACGAGCAGTACTTC; D gene: NA; clone size: many; J gene: TRBJ2-7; V gene: TRBV20-1
CDR3 protein: CASSFKANYGYTF; CDR3 DNA: TGTGCCAGCAGTTTTAAGGCTAACTATGGCTACACCTTC; D gene: NA; clone size: many; J gene: TRBJ1-2; V gene: TRBV12-3/TRBV12-4
CDR3 protein: CASRSGQGKETQYF; CDR3 DNA: TGTGCCAGCAGATCGGGACAGGGGAAAGAGACCCAGTACTTC; D gene: TRBD1; clone size: NA; J gene: TRBJ2-5; V gene: TRBV6-2/TRBV6-3
CDR3 protein: CSVEGTSYGETQYF; CDR3 DNA: TGCAGCGTTGAAGGTACTAGCTACGGAGAGACCCAGTACTTC; D gene: NA; clone size: NA; J gene: TRBJ2-5; V gene: TRBV29-1
CDR3 protein: CASSLLALNTEAFF; CDR3 DNA: TGTGCCAGCAGTTTATTGGCCCTGAACACTGAAGCTTTCTTT; D gene: NA; clone size: many; J gene: TRBJ1-1; V gene: TRBV28
CDR3 protein: CASSLHGLSSYEQYF; CDR3 DNA: TGCGCCAGCAGCCTCCACGGTCTCAGCTCCTACGAGCAGTACTTC; D gene: NA; clone size: many; J gene: TRBJ2-7; V gene: TRBV4-1
CDR3 protein: CASSLGVAYQETQYF; CDR3 DNA: TGTGCCAGCAGCTTGGGGGTCGCGTACCAAGAGACCCAGTACTTC; D gene: NA; clone size: many; J gene: TRBJ2-5; V gene: TRBV7-9
CDR3 protein: CSAGLGQGGEQYF; CDR3 DNA: TGCAGTGCTGGCCTTGGACAGGGAGGGGAGCAGTACTTC; D gene: NA; clone size: NA; J gene: TRBJ2-7; V gene: TRBV20-1
CDR3 protein: CASGRAFGNTIYF; CDR3 DNA: TGTGCCAGTGGACGGGCGTTCGGAAACACCATATATTTT; D gene: NA; clone size: many; J gene: TRBJ1-3; V gene: TRBV11-3
CDR3 protein: CASSMGSRTSGVYEQYF; CDR3 DNA: TGCGCCAGCAGCATGGGGTCCCGGACTAGCGGGGTCTACGAGCAGTACTTC; D gene: TRBD2; clone size: NA; J gene: TRBJ2-7; V gene: TRBV5-1
CDR3 protein: CASSEAGTSTYEQYF; CDR3 DNA: TGTGCCAGCAGTGAAGCCGGGACTAGCACTTACGAGCAGTACTTC; D gene: TRBD2; clone size: many; J gene: TRBJ2-7; V gene: TRBV6-1
CDR3 protein: CASSSPDRRGYGYTF; CDR3 DNA: TGTGCCAGCAGTTCCCCGGACAGGCGAGGCTATGGCTACACCTTC; D gene: TRBD1; clone size: many; J gene: TRBJ1-2; V gene: TRBV28
CDR3 protein: CASSWGQGENIQYF; CDR3 DNA: TGTGCCAGCAGCTGGGGACAGGGAGAAAACATTCAGTACTTC; D gene: TRBD1; clone size: many; J gene: TRBJ2-4; V gene: TRBV11-2
CDR3 protein: CASMASGRAVGELFF; CDR3 DNA: TGTGCCAGCATGGCTAGCGGGAGGGCGGTCGGGGAGCTGTTTTTT; D gene: TRBD2; clone size: many; J gene: TRBJ2-2; V gene: TRBV2
CDR3 protein: CASSFNIRVNQETQYF; CDR3 DNA: TGTGCCAGCAGTTTTAACATCCGGGTCAACCAAGAGACCCAGTACTTC; D gene: NA; clone size: many; J gene: TRBJ2-5; V gene: TRBV6-5
CDR3 protein: CASSEYRVNTEAFF; CDR3 DNA: TGTGCCAGCAGTGAATACAGGGTGAACACTGAAGCTTTCTTT; D gene: NA; clone size: many; J gene: TRBJ1-1; V gene: TRBV2
CDR3 protein: CASSLRREVYGYTF; CDR3 DNA: TGTGCCAGCAGTTTAAGGAGGGAGGTCTATGGCTACACCTTC; D gene: NA; clone size: many; J gene: TRBJ1-2; V gene: TRBV27
CDR3 protein: CASSFVELAGGPGELFF; CDR3 DNA: TGTGCCAGCAGTTTTGTTGAGTTAGCGGGAGGACCCGGGGAGCTGTTTTTT; D gene: TRBD2; clone size: many; J gene: TRBJ2-2; V gene: TRBV27
CDR3 protein: CASSTGTGAILHGYTF; CDR3 DNA: TGTGCCAGCAGCACCGGGACAGGTGCCATATTACATGGCTACACCTTC; D gene: TRBD1; clone size: many; J gene: TRBJ1-2; V gene: TRBV27
CDR3 protein: CASSLSNTRGIQYF; CDR3 DNA: TGTGCCAGCAGTTTATCGAACACCAGAGGCATTCAGTACTTC; D gene: NA; clone size: once; J gene: TRBJ2-4; V gene: TRBV28
CDR3 protein: CASSLASGTGYGYTF; CDR3 DNA: TGTGCCAGCAGCCTGGCTTCCGGGACGGGCTATGGCTACACCTTC; D gene: NA; clone size: many; J gene: TRBJ1-2; V gene: TRBV11-1
CDR3 protein: CASSSPHRGIEQYF; CDR3 DNA: TGTGCCAGCAGTTCCCCCCACAGGGGAATCGAGCAGTACTTC; D gene: TRBD1; clone size: many; J gene: TRBJ2-7; V gene: TRBV27
CDR3 protein: CASSHRVSVLQNTEAFF; CDR3 DNA: TGTGCCAGCAGTCACAGGGTTTCGGTTCTCCAGAACACTGAAGCTTTCTTT; D gene: NA; clone size: many; J gene: TRBJ1-1; V gene: TRBV28
CDR3 protein: CAVEGVTGELFF; CDR3 DNA: TGTGCTGTGGAGGGGGTCACCGGGGAGCTGTTTTTT; D gene: NA; clone size: NA; J gene: TRBJ2-2; V gene: TRBV30
CDR3 protein: CASSPGASGIGEQYF; CDR3 DNA: TGCGCCAGCAGCCCGGGGGCTAGCGGGATAGGCGAGCAGTACTTC; D gene: TRBD2; clone size: many; J gene: TRBJ2-7; V gene: TRBV4-1
CDR3 protein: CASSQDWGLATAYEQYF; CDR3 DNA: TGTGCCAGCAGCCAAGATTGGGGACTCGCGACCGCCTACGAGCAGTACTTC; D gene: NA; clone size: few; J gene: TRBJ2-7; V gene: TRBV4-2
CDR3 protein: CASSAPGDRGYTF; CDR3 DNA: TGTGCCAGCAGCGCCCCAGGGGACCGTGGCTACACCTTC; D gene: NA; clone size: few; J gene: TRBJ1-2; V gene: TRBV7-9
CDR3 protein: CASSPVSNTEAFF; CDR3 DNA: TGTGCCAGCAGTCCCGTGTCGAACACTGAAGCTTTCTTT; D gene: NA; clone size: many; J gene: TRBJ1-1; V gene: TRBV12-3/TRBV12-4
CDR3 protein: CASSQRIALDTDTQYF; CDR3 DNA: TGCGCCAGCAGCCAAAGGATAGCTTTGGACACAGATACGCAGTATTTT; D gene: NA; clone size: NA; J gene: TRBJ2-3; V gene: TRBV4-1
CDR3 protein: CASIQRGAYGYTF; CDR3 DNA: TGTGCCAGCATCCAGCGGGGGGCCTATGGCTACACCTTC; D gene: NA; clone size: many; J gene: TRBJ1-2; V gene: TRBV28
CDR3 protein: CASSSRASLNTGELFF; CDR3 DNA: TGTGCCAGCAGCTCAAGGGCCAGCTTAAACACCGGGGAGCTGTTTTTT; D gene: NA; clone size: few; J gene: TRBJ2-2; V gene: TRBV7-3
CDR3 protein: CASSPEESYYGYTF; CDR3 DNA: TGTGCCAGTTCACCAGAGGAGAGTTACTATGGCTACACCTTC; D gene: NA; clone size: many; J gene: TRBJ1-2; V gene: TRBV6-1
CDR3 protein: CASTLLAGGAGELFF; CDR3 DNA: TGTGCTAGTACCCTTCTAGCGGGAGGCGCCGGGGAGCTGTTTTTT; D gene: TRBD2; clone size: NA; J gene: TRBJ2-2; V gene: TRBV12-5
CDR3 protein: CASSPRLAGGHQETQYF; CDR3 DNA: TGTGCCAGCAGCCCACGGCTAGCGGGAGGACACCAAGAGACCCAGTACTTC; D gene: TRBD2; clone size: many; J gene: TRBJ2-5; V gene: TRBV28
CDR3 protein: CASSLGTAVSGNTIYF; CDR3 DNA: TGCGCCAGCAGCTTGGGGACGGCGGTCTCTGGAAACACCATATATTTT; D gene: NA; clone size: NA; J gene: TRBJ1-3; V gene: TRBV5-1
CDR3 protein: CASSPLGGREGLYEQYF; CDR3 DNA: TGTGCCAGCAGCCCCTTAGGTGGGCGGGAGGGCCTCTACGAGCAGTACTTC; D gene: TRBD2; clone size: many; J gene: TRBJ2-7; V gene: TRBV7-2
CDR3 protein: CASSSPGTDITEAFF; CDR3 DNA: TGTGCCAGCAGTTCCCCCGGAACGGACATCACTGAAGCTTTCTTT; D gene: NA; clone size: many; J gene: TRBJ1-1; V gene: TRBV28
CDR3 protein: CASSYSNAGTDNQPQHF; CDR3 DNA: TGTGCCAGCAGTTACTCGAATGCCGGGACAGACAATCAGCCCCAGCATTTT; D gene: TRBD1; clone size: many; J gene: TRBJ1-5; V gene: TRBV6-2/TRBV6-3
CDR3 protein: CSVTSGGQETQYF; CDR3 DNA: TGCAGCGTTACTAGCGGGGGCCAAGAGACCCAGTACTTC; D gene: TRBD2; clone size: NA; J gene: TRBJ2-5; V gene: TRBV29-1
CDR3 protein: CASSTRRDARNLRTEAFF; CDR3 DNA: TGTGCCAGCAGCACGAGGCGGGACGCCAGGAATTTGAGGACTGAAGCTTTCTTT; D gene: NA; clone size: many; J gene: TRBJ1-1; V gene: TRBV28
CDR3 protein: CASSLRGGNLNYGYTF; CDR3 DNA: TGTGCCAGCAGTTTAAGGGGAGGGAACCTTAACTATGGCTACACCTTC; D gene: NA; clone size: once; J gene: TRBJ1-2; V gene: TRBV12-3/TRBV12-4
CDR3 protein: CASSREPAGTGTENTEAFF; CDR3 DNA: TGTGCCAGCAGCCGGGAGCCCGCCGGGACAGGGACTGAAAACACTGAAGCTTTCTTT; D gene: TRBD1; clone size: NA; J gene: TRBJ1-1; V gene: TRBV28
CDR3 protein: CSAPTGVGANVLTF; CDR3 DNA: TGCAGTGCTCCAACAGGGGTTGGGGCCAACGTCCTGACTTTC; D gene: TRBD1; clone size: few; J gene: TRBJ2-6; V gene: TRBV20-1
CDR3 protein: CASSFGTFQETQYF; CDR3 DNA: TGTGCCAGCAGTTTCGGTACTTTCCAAGAGACCCAGTACTTC; D gene: NA; clone size: many; J gene: TRBJ2-5; V gene: TRBV12-3/TRBV12-4
CDR3 protein: CASSLRGGDTEAFF; CDR3 DNA: TGTGCCAGCAGTTTACGGGGAGGCGACACTGAAGCTTTCTTT; D gene: NA; clone size: many; J gene: TRBJ1-1; V gene: TRBV12-3/TRBV12-4